This T cell receptor beta chain was sequenced for a study of molecular identifiers for immune sequencing clone quantification. This clonotype was counted many times. Its antigen remains unidentified. MiXCR, run by TCRdb on the PCR reads, gives a single entry per CDR3 protein. The table has about 36,000 distinct CDR3 sequences, under 20% seen once. CD8+CD4-CCR7+CD45RA+ sorting gave the naive CD8 T cells. Broader study findings: In cases of identical TCR molecules sharing a barcode, highly expanded clone sizes could be underestimated. Jurkat TCR RNA spiked in from one cell (amid 800,000 to 1,000,000 naive cells) was reportedly detectable. It was shown that clones above 20 RNA copies held over 97% of effector molecules, but under 1% in naive cells.

This clonotype was sampled from a human donor in good health. Some libraries in this study had Jurkat cell RNA spiked in. The sample was naive CD8+ T cells from blood, with Jurkat cell RNA spiked in. Subset meaning: FACS-sorted CD8+CD4-CCR7+CD45RA+ naive T cells.

CDR3: CASSAGTGNYGYTF. The CDR3 nucleotides read TGTGCCAGCAGTGCTGGGACGGGCAACTATGGCTACACCTTC. The rearrangement joins TRBV6-6 to TRBJ1-2, with D maybe TRBD1 (5 bases). Germline CDR1 MNHNY, CDR2 SVGAGI (reference sequence). This CDR3 is built from 14 residues. V gave up 5 bases and J gave up 2 bases, with 12 bases separating them.